Listed below are T cell receptor beta chains from one sample, sequenced in a study of shared clonotypes between healthy human individuals. Measured with immunoSEQ multiplex PCR; TCRdb has only the in-frame clones, and not every one. The sample has some 900,000 clones, 76% seen once; the top ten hold over 1.3%. Specimen: memory CD4+ T cells sorted from blood. The receptor source for this set is a young man in good health. CDR3s include the opening cysteine and the closing phenylalanine or tryptophan. Each record gives: D gene, clone size, V gene, J gene, CDR3 DNA, CDR3 protein. The D gene is left open where the match is weak. Not all rows give a size; the values are once, few, many and, for expanded clones, a class.

d_gene: .; abundance: .; v_gene: TRBV7-2; j_gene: TRBJ2-3; CDR3nt: TGTGCCAGCAGCTTTTCGAGCGATACGCAGTATTTT; CDR3aa: CASSFSSDTQYF
d_gene: TRBD2; abundance: .; v_gene: TRBV30; j_gene: TRBJ2-5; CDR3nt: TGTGCCTGGCTGGTAGCAGCGGGACAAGAGACCCAGTACTTC; CDR3aa: CAWLVAAGQETQYF
d_gene: .; abundance: .; v_gene: TRBV4-3; j_gene: TRBJ2-7; CDR3nt: TGCGCCAGCAGCCAAGACATGGCTAGCGCGGACGAGCAGTACTTC; CDR3aa: CASSQDMASADEQYF
d_gene: TRBD2; abundance: .; v_gene: TRBV9; j_gene: TRBJ2-1; CDR3nt: TGTGCCAGCAGCGTAGGGGCTAGCGGGAGGTCTTACAATGAGCAGTTCTTC; CDR3aa: CASSVGASGRSYNEQFF
d_gene: TRBD1; abundance: .; v_gene: TRBV6-4; j_gene: TRBJ2-3; CDR3nt: TGTGCCAGCAGTCGACAGGGAACAGATACGCAGTATTTT; CDR3aa: CASSRQGTDTQYF
d_gene: .; abundance: .; v_gene: TRBV28; j_gene: TRBJ1-2; CDR3nt: TGTGCCAGCAGTACACACGGGGGAAACTATGGCTACACCTTC; CDR3aa: CASSTHGGNYGYTF
d_gene: TRBD1; abundance: .; v_gene: TRBV28; j_gene: TRBJ2-5; CDR3nt: TGTGCCAGCAGCTTGAGAGGACAGGGGGCTGGAGAGACCCAGTACTTC; CDR3aa: CASSLRGQGAGETQYF
d_gene: TRBD1; abundance: .; v_gene: TRBV4-3; j_gene: TRBJ2-3; CDR3nt: TGCGCCAGCAGCCAAGAGCGGGGACAGGGCACAGATACGCAGTATTTT; CDR3aa: CASSQERGQGTDTQYF
d_gene: .; abundance: .; v_gene: TRBV5-4; j_gene: TRBJ2-1; CDR3nt: TGTGCCAGCAGTTTCCGTGTGGACAATGAGCAGTTCTTC; CDR3aa: CASSFRVDNEQFF
d_gene: .; abundance: .; v_gene: TRBV7-2; j_gene: TRBJ2-2; CDR3nt: TGTGCCAGCAGCCCCTTTTCATCGGCGGGGTTCTCCGGGGAGCTGTTTTTT; CDR3aa: CASSPFSSAGFSGELFF
d_gene: .; abundance: .; v_gene: TRBV9; j_gene: TRBJ2-7; CDR3nt: TGTGCCAGCAGCTTCGGGACGGTCTCCTACGAGCAGTACTTC; CDR3aa: CASSFGTVSYEQYF
d_gene: .; abundance: once; v_gene: TRBV5-1; j_gene: TRBJ1-1; CDR3nt: TGCGCCAGCAGCTTGCCCTCCGGGACCGCGCTTCAAGAAGCTTTCTTT; CDR3aa: CASSLPSGTALQEAFF
d_gene: TRBD2; abundance: .; v_gene: TRBV5-1; j_gene: TRBJ2-1; CDR3nt: TGCGCCAGCAGCCTCTATAGCGGGAGCTCCTACAATGAGCAGTTCTTC; CDR3aa: CASSLYSGSSYNEQFF
d_gene: TRBD2; abundance: .; v_gene: TRBV11-3; j_gene: TRBJ2-1; CDR3nt: TGTGCCAGCAGCTCGGGGACTAGCGGGAGGGGGCAGTTCTTC; CDR3aa: CASSSGTSGRGQFF
d_gene: .; abundance: .; v_gene: TRBV6-5; j_gene: TRBJ1-6; CDR3nt: TGTGCCAGCAGTTACTCGATCGGTAGGGACCGTTCACCCCTCCACTTT; CDR3aa: CASSYSIGRDRSPLHF
d_gene: .; abundance: .; v_gene: TRBV6-1; j_gene: TRBJ2-2; CDR3nt: TGTGCCAGCAGTGTTCCGGGGGTGTATTCCGGGGAGCTGTTTTTT; CDR3aa: CASSVPGVYSGELFF
d_gene: TRBD1; abundance: .; v_gene: TRBV5-1; j_gene: TRBJ2-2; CDR3nt: TGCGCCAGTAAATCCGGGACAGCGAACACCGGGGAGCTGTTTTTT; CDR3aa: CASKSGTANTGELFF
d_gene: .; abundance: .; v_gene: TRBV7-9; j_gene: TRBJ1-4; CDR3nt: TGTGCCAGCAGCGGACAAACAGGGATTGGAGAAAAACTGTTTTTT; CDR3aa: CASSGQTGIGEKLFF
d_gene: .; abundance: .; v_gene: TRBV10-3; j_gene: TRBJ2-7; CDR3nt: TGTGCCATCAGTGAGTCGAGGCAGGGCTACGAGCAGTACTTC; CDR3aa: CAISESRQGYEQYF
d_gene: TRBD1; abundance: .; v_gene: TRBV7-9; j_gene: TRBJ1-2; CDR3nt: TGTGCCAGCAGCCCCTCTCGGACAGGGCAAGGAGACGGCTACACCTTC; CDR3aa: CASSPSRTGQGDGYTF
d_gene: TRBD1; abundance: .; v_gene: TRBV7-2; j_gene: TRBJ2-5; CDR3nt: TGTGCCAGCGGCTGGACAGGGGTAGAGACCCAGTACTTC; CDR3aa: CASGWTGVETQYF
d_gene: .; abundance: .; v_gene: TRBV5-4; j_gene: TRBJ1-4; CDR3nt: TGTGCCAGCAGCTTAAACAATGAAAAACTGTTTTTT; CDR3aa: CASSLNNEKLFF
d_gene: .; abundance: .; v_gene: TRBV25-1; j_gene: TRBJ2-2; CDR3nt: TGTGCCAGCAGTGAATTGGGTATAGTCACCGGGGAGCTGTTTTTT; CDR3aa: CASSELGIVTGELFF
d_gene: .; abundance: .; v_gene: TRBV11-2; j_gene: TRBJ1-2; CDR3nt: TGTGCCAGCAGCTCTATCGACAATCCCAACTATGGCTACACCTTC; CDR3aa: CASSSIDNPNYGYTF
d_gene: .; abundance: few; v_gene: TRBV7-6; j_gene: TRBJ1-1; CDR3nt: TGTGCCAGCAGCCCGACAGTTTCGGGGAACACTGAAGCTTTCTTT; CDR3aa: CASSPTVSGNTEAFF
d_gene: TRBD1; abundance: .; v_gene: TRBV30; j_gene: TRBJ1-2; CDR3nt: TGTGCCTGGAGTGTAGACAGGGGGCTTGGCTACACCTTC; CDR3aa: CAWSVDRGLGYTF
d_gene: TRBD1; abundance: .; v_gene: TRBV4-1; j_gene: TRBJ1-2; CDR3nt: TGCGCCAGCAGAGTCGTGCTGGACAGGGGTTATGGCTACACCTTC; CDR3aa: CASRVVLDRGYGYTF
d_gene: .; abundance: few; v_gene: TRBV2; j_gene: TRBJ1-3; CDR3nt: TGTGCCAGCAGTGCCCTGGACACCATATATTTT; CDR3aa: CASSALDTIYF
d_gene: TRBD2; abundance: few; v_gene: TRBV2; j_gene: TRBJ2-2; CDR3nt: TGTGCCAGCAGTGGGACTAGCGGCGGGGAGCTGTTTTTT; CDR3aa: CASSGTSGGELFF
d_gene: TRBD2; abundance: .; v_gene: TRBV7-6; j_gene: TRBJ2-1; CDR3nt: TGTGCCAGCAGCTCCCTTGATAGCGGGGGGTCCTACAATGAGCAGTTCTTC; CDR3aa: CASSSLDSGGSYNEQFF
d_gene: TRBD1; abundance: once; v_gene: TRBV5-1; j_gene: TRBJ1-4; CDR3nt: TGCGCCAGCAGCCTCGGACAGGCAAATGAAAAACTGTTTTTT; CDR3aa: CASSLGQANEKLFF
d_gene: .; abundance: .; v_gene: TRBV30; j_gene: TRBJ1-6; CDR3nt: TGTGCCTGGAGTGTCAGGGACGCCTATAATTCACCCCTCCACTTT; CDR3aa: CAWSVRDAYNSPLHF
d_gene: TRBD1; abundance: many; v_gene: TRBV30; j_gene: TRBJ1-2; CDR3nt: TGTGCCTGGCTCCGGGACAGGGCTCTCTCTAACTATGGCTACACCTTC; CDR3aa: CAWLRDRALSNYGYTF
d_gene: .; abundance: .; v_gene: TRBV18; j_gene: TRBJ2-7; CDR3nt: TGTGCCAGCTCATCATCCTCCTACGAGCAGTACTTC; CDR3aa: CASSSSSYEQYF
d_gene: .; abundance: few; v_gene: TRBV29-1; j_gene: TRBJ2-6; CDR3nt: TGCAGCGTTTCGTCTGGGGCCAACGTCCTGACTTTC; CDR3aa: CSVSSGANVLTF
d_gene: .; abundance: .; v_gene: TRBV2; j_gene: TRBJ1-6; CDR3nt: TGTGCCAGCAGTGAAACCAGGGCTGGAAATTCACCCCTCCACTTT; CDR3aa: CASSETRAGNSPLHF
d_gene: .; abundance: .; v_gene: TRBV15; j_gene: TRBJ1-4; CDR3nt: TGTGCCACCAGCAGAGAATTTATTAGGATTAATGAAAAACTGTTTTTT; CDR3aa: CATSREFIRINEKLFF
d_gene: TRBD1; abundance: .; v_gene: TRBV7-8; j_gene: TRBJ2-5; CDR3nt: TGTGCCAGCAGCTTAGCCGGGACAGGGTTGCAGACCCAGTACTTC; CDR3aa: CASSLAGTGLQTQYF
d_gene: TRBD2; abundance: few; v_gene: TRBV7-2; j_gene: TRBJ2-7; CDR3nt: TGTGCCAGCAGCAAAAGCGGGAGCTCCTACGAGCAGTACTTC; CDR3aa: CASSKSGSSYEQYF
d_gene: .; abundance: .; v_gene: TRBV29-1; j_gene: TRBJ1-1; CDR3nt: TGCAGCGTTGAAAGCCCACTTGGGCGCGAAGCTTTCTTT; CDR3aa: CSVESPLGREAFF
d_gene: .; abundance: .; v_gene: TRBV7-2; j_gene: TRBJ2-5; CDR3nt: TGTGCCAGCAGCTTAGCGGTAGTGGCTGCCCAAGAGACCCAGTACTTC; CDR3aa: CASSLAVVAAQETQYF
d_gene: TRBD1; abundance: .; v_gene: TRBV7-2; j_gene: TRBJ2-4; CDR3nt: TGTGCCAGCAGCCCCAGCAAGCCAGGGGGCGCGGCCAAAAACATTCAGTACTTC; CDR3aa: CASSPSKPGGAAKNIQYF
d_gene: .; abundance: .; v_gene: TRBV18; j_gene: TRBJ2-7; CDR3nt: TGTGCCAGCTCACGGCCCTACGAGCAGTACTTC; CDR3aa: CASSRPYEQYF
d_gene: .; abundance: .; v_gene: TRBV18; j_gene: TRBJ2-2; CDR3nt: TGTGCCAGCTCGCCAGGGGAGATCGGGGAGCTGTTTTTT; CDR3aa: CASSPGEIGELFF
d_gene: .; abundance: .; v_gene: TRBV6-1; j_gene: TRBJ2-5; CDR3nt: TGTGCCAGCAGTGAAACCACAGGGTCCCAAGAGACCCAGTACTTC; CDR3aa: CASSETTGSQETQYF
d_gene: .; abundance: .; v_gene: TRBV10-3; j_gene: TRBJ1-3; CDR3nt: TGTGCCATCAGTGAGGGGGGCGGAAACACCATATATTTT; CDR3aa: CAISEGGGNTIYF
d_gene: .; abundance: once; v_gene: TRBV7-2; j_gene: TRBJ2-7; CDR3nt: TGTGCCAGCAACGGACTATTTAAGACCTACGAGCAGTACTTC; CDR3aa: CASNGLFKTYEQYF
d_gene: TRBD1; abundance: .; v_gene: TRBV5-4; j_gene: TRBJ1-2; CDR3nt: TGTGCCAGCAGCTTGCAGGGACAGGGGGCCTTAGGCTACACCTTC; CDR3aa: CASSLQGQGALGYTF
d_gene: .; abundance: .; v_gene: TRBV5-6; j_gene: TRBJ1-4; CDR3nt: TGTGCCAGCAGCAAAGCAGGTGGAGGCGAAAAACTGTTTTTT; CDR3aa: CASSKAGGGEKLFF
d_gene: TRBD1; abundance: many; v_gene: TRBV27; j_gene: TRBJ2-6; CDR3nt: TGTGCCAGCAGTTTATCGTGGCCAGGGGGCTCTGGGGCCAACGTCCTGACTTTC; CDR3aa: CASSLSWPGGSGANVLTF
d_gene: .; abundance: .; v_gene: TRBV30; j_gene: TRBJ2-4; CDR3nt: TGTGCCTGGGGTCCTTTGGATGGACACATTCAGTACTTC; CDR3aa: CAWGPLDGHIQYF
d_gene: .; abundance: .; v_gene: TRBV6-5; j_gene: TRBJ1-1; CDR3nt: TGTGCCAGCAGTTACTCGGACCAGAACACTGAAGCTTTCTTT; CDR3aa: CASSYSDQNTEAFF
d_gene: TRBD1; abundance: .; v_gene: TRBV2; j_gene: TRBJ1-2; CDR3nt: TGTGCCAGCAGTGAAGGACTCCAGGACAGGGCCCGTGGCTACACCTTC; CDR3aa: CASSEGLQDRARGYTF
d_gene: TRBD1; abundance: .; v_gene: TRBV4-3; j_gene: TRBJ1-6; CDR3nt: TGCGCCAGCAGCCAATTCTCTCCGGGACAGAGCTCTTTTAGCTCCTATAATTCACCCCTCCACTTT; CDR3aa: CASSQFSPGQSSFSSYNSPLHF
d_gene: .; abundance: .; v_gene: TRBV15; j_gene: TRBJ2-7; CDR3nt: TGTGCCACCAGCAGGGGATACGAGCAGTACTTC; CDR3aa: CATSRGYEQYF
d_gene: TRBD1; abundance: few; v_gene: TRBV5-6; j_gene: TRBJ2-7; CDR3nt: TGTGCCAGCAGCTTCCAAGACAGGGTCCACGAGCAGTACTTC; CDR3aa: CASSFQDRVHEQYF
d_gene: TRBD1; abundance: .; v_gene: TRBV18; j_gene: TRBJ1-6; CDR3nt: TGTGCCAGCTCGCCGGACAGGGGACGATCACCCCTCCACTTT; CDR3aa: CASSPDRGRSPLHF
d_gene: .; abundance: .; v_gene: TRBV27; j_gene: TRBJ2-2; CDR3nt: TGTGCCAGCAGTTCCGGATACAACACCGGGGAGCTGTTTTTT; CDR3aa: CASSSGYNTGELFF